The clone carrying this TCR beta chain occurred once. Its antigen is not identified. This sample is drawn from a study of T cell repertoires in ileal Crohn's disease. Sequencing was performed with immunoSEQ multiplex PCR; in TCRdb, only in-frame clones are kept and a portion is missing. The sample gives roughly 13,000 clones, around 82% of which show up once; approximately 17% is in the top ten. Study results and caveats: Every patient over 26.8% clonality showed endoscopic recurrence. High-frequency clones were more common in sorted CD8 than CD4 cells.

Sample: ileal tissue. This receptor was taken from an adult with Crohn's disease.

DNA for the CDR3: TGCGCCAGCAGGAAACGGGGACTCATGAACACTGAAGCTTTCTTT. It codes for CASRKRGLMNTEAFF. The chain has TRBV4-1 and TRBJ1-1; a possible D gene is TRBD1 (5 bases). The V gene's germline CDR1 is MGHRA and CDR2 YSYEKL. This CDR3 has 15 residues. Trimming removed 6 bases at V and 0 bases at J, with 14 bases between.